The rows below give T cell receptor beta chains drawn from one sample of a study of beta chain features in type 1 diabetes. TCRdb's table, derived via immunoSEQ multiplex PCR, lists solely in-frame clones and lacks some. The data contain hundreds of thousands of clones, about 10% of them singletons. What was sequenced was naive CD4+ T cells from blood. Receptors were obtained from a woman between 18 and 29 years old in good health. Each CDR3 is given with its conserved first and last residue. Fields, in order: V gene, clone size, J gene, D gene, CDR3 protein, CDR3 DNA. A D gene is named only where the DNA matches it firmly. Clone size is given for some rows only: seen once, a few or many times, or a class if the clone is expanded.

v_gene: TRBV29-1; abundance: many; j_gene: TRBJ2-7; d_gene: -; CDR3aa: CSVESGIGSYEQYF; CDR3nt: TGCAGCGTTGAATCCGGGATCGGGTCCTACGAGCAGTACTTC
v_gene: TRBV29-1; abundance: -; j_gene: TRBJ1-1; d_gene: -; CDR3aa: CSVGEGVTEAFF; CDR3nt: TGCAGCGTTGGGGAAGGGGTCACTGAAGCTTTCTTT
v_gene: TRBV7-9; abundance: -; j_gene: TRBJ1-5; d_gene: -; CDR3aa: CASSLQGRGQPQHF; CDR3nt: TGTGCCAGCAGCTTACAGGGGCGCGGGCAGCCCCAGCATTTT
v_gene: TRBV11-2; abundance: -; j_gene: TRBJ2-5; d_gene: TRBD2; CDR3aa: CASQRTDRLAGGRETQYF; CDR3nt: TGTGCCAGCCAACGGACTGACCGACTAGCGGGAGGAAGGGAGACCCAGTACTTC
v_gene: TRBV7-9; abundance: many; j_gene: TRBJ2-5; d_gene: TRBD2; CDR3aa: CASSFGRGNQETQYF; CDR3nt: TGTGCCAGCAGCTTTGGGCGGGGGAACCAAGAGACCCAGTACTTC
v_gene: TRBV4-1; abundance: -; j_gene: TRBJ2-5; d_gene: TRBD1; CDR3aa: CASSLRYGQGRVGETQYF; CDR3nt: TGCGCCAGCAGCCTCCGCTACGGACAGGGTAGGGTGGGAGAGACCCAGTACTTC
v_gene: TRBV14; abundance: -; j_gene: TRBJ1-1; d_gene: TRBD1; CDR3aa: CASSPNRGPEAFF; CDR3nt: TGTGCCAGCAGCCCTAACAGGGGCCCTGAAGCTTTCTTT
v_gene: TRBV30; abundance: -; j_gene: TRBJ1-5; d_gene: -; CDR3aa: CAWSLPGLLDNQPQHF; CDR3nt: TGTGCCTGGAGTCTCCCAGGGTTATTGGACAATCAGCCCCAGCATTTT
v_gene: TRBV5-5; abundance: few; j_gene: TRBJ2-5; d_gene: TRBD1; CDR3aa: CASSTGQGVGETQYF; CDR3nt: TGTGCCAGCAGCACGGGACAGGGGGTGGGCGAGACCCAGTACTTC
v_gene: TRBV2; abundance: -; j_gene: TRBJ1-4; d_gene: TRBD1; CDR3aa: CASSAAGQTNEKLFF; CDR3nt: TGTGCCAGCAGTGCAGCGGGACAGACTAATGAAAAACTGTTTTTT
v_gene: TRBV27; abundance: few; j_gene: TRBJ1-3; d_gene: -; CDR3aa: CASSLRGGHSGNTIYF; CDR3nt: TGTGCCAGCAGTCTCCGGGGGGGCCACTCTGGAAACACCATATATTTT
v_gene: TRBV18; abundance: -; j_gene: TRBJ2-3; d_gene: -; CDR3aa: CASSSNPGGTDTQYF; CDR3nt: TGTGCCAGCTCGAGCAACCCCGGAGGCACAGATACGCAGTATTTT
v_gene: TRBV9; abundance: -; j_gene: TRBJ2-3; d_gene: -; CDR3aa: CASSVTGPDTQYF; CDR3nt: TGTGCCAGCAGCGTAACGGGTCCAGATACGCAGTATTTT
v_gene: TRBV25-1; abundance: -; j_gene: TRBJ1-6; d_gene: TRBD1; CDR3aa: CASRNTGVNSPLHF; CDR3nt: TGTGCCAGCAGGAATACAGGGGTCAATTCACCCCTCCACTTT
v_gene: TRBV5-1; abundance: -; j_gene: TRBJ2-3; d_gene: TRBD2; CDR3aa: CASGVAGGDTQYF; CDR3nt: TGCGCCAGCGGAGTAGCGGGGGGAGATACGCAGTATTTT
v_gene: TRBV6-6; abundance: few; j_gene: TRBJ2-7; d_gene: -; CDR3aa: CASSPQPGDYEQYF; CDR3nt: TGTGCCAGCAGTCCCCAGCCGGGGGACTACGAGCAGTACTTC
v_gene: TRBV7-2; abundance: -; j_gene: TRBJ2-3; d_gene: -; CDR3aa: CASSFGGGALTDTQYF; CDR3nt: TGTGCCAGCAGCTTCGGCGGCGGAGCTTTAACAGATACGCAGTATTTT
v_gene: TRBV6-4; abundance: -; j_gene: TRBJ1-2; d_gene: TRBD1; CDR3aa: CASSDCGQGMNNYGYTF; CDR3nt: TGTGCCAGCAGTGACTGCGGACAGGGGATGAATAACTATGGCTACACCTTC
v_gene: TRBV7-6; abundance: few; j_gene: TRBJ2-3; d_gene: -; CDR3aa: CASSLGGSGVPGAQYF; CDR3nt: TGTGCCAGCAGCTTAGGGGGTAGCGGCGTCCCGGGGGCGCAGTATTTT
v_gene: TRBV5-6; abundance: few; j_gene: TRBJ1-4; d_gene: -; CDR3aa: CASSLERKGDEKLFF; CDR3nt: TGTGCCAGCAGCTTGGAAAGAAAGGGGGATGAAAAACTGTTTTTT
v_gene: TRBV4-1; abundance: -; j_gene: TRBJ1-5; d_gene: -; CDR3aa: CASSHGRGTSNQPQHF; CDR3nt: TGCGCCAGCAGCCACGGCCGGGGTACTAGCAATCAGCCCCAGCATTTT
v_gene: TRBV11-2; abundance: -; j_gene: TRBJ2-3; d_gene: TRBD1; CDR3aa: CASSLETGGEGTDTQYF; CDR3nt: TGTGCCAGCAGCTTAGAGACAGGGGGCGAGGGCACAGATACGCAGTATTTT
v_gene: TRBV29-1; abundance: few; j_gene: TRBJ2-7; d_gene: TRBD2; CDR3aa: CSARLAASSYEQYF; CDR3nt: TGCAGCGCCCGACTAGCGGCTTCATCCTACGAGCAGTACTTC
v_gene: TRBV6-5; abundance: few; j_gene: TRBJ2-5; d_gene: -; CDR3aa: CASSFPGLETQYF; CDR3nt: TGTGCCAGCAGTTTCCCCGGGTTGGAGACCCAGTACTTC
v_gene: TRBV6-1; abundance: -; j_gene: TRBJ2-1; d_gene: TRBD2; CDR3aa: CASSAPAMTSGAYNEQFF; CDR3nt: TGTGCCAGCAGTGCCCCGGCCATGACTAGCGGAGCATACAATGAGCAGTTCTTC
v_gene: TRBV29-1; abundance: -; j_gene: TRBJ1-1; d_gene: -; CDR3aa: CSVAVVEAFF; CDR3nt: TGCAGCGTGGCAGTCGTGGAAGCTTTCTTT
v_gene: TRBV9; abundance: -; j_gene: TRBJ2-5; d_gene: TRBD2; CDR3aa: CASSVGEAGGTQETQYF; CDR3nt: TGTGCCAGCAGCGTAGGGGAGGCGGGGGGGACCCAAGAGACCCAGTACTTC
v_gene: TRBV13; abundance: few; j_gene: TRBJ2-3; d_gene: -; CDR3aa: CASSLEPRTDTQYF; CDR3nt: TGTGCCAGCAGCTTAGAACCGAGGACAGATACGCAGTATTTT
v_gene: TRBV5-6; abundance: -; j_gene: TRBJ2-3; d_gene: TRBD2; CDR3aa: CASSLYVTSGKFSTDTQYF; CDR3nt: TGTGCCAGCAGCTTGTACGTGACTAGCGGGAAGTTCAGTACAGATACGCAGTATTTT
v_gene: TRBV5-4; abundance: few; j_gene: TRBJ1-2; d_gene: -; CDR3aa: CASSLGPGYGYTF; CDR3nt: TGTGCCAGCAGCTTGGGCCCGGGCTATGGCTACACCTTC
v_gene: TRBV5-6; abundance: few; j_gene: TRBJ1-2; d_gene: -; CDR3aa: CASSFRRGGYTF; CDR3nt: TGTGCCAGCAGCTTTCGACGAGGAGGCTACACCTTC
v_gene: TRBV5-4; abundance: -; j_gene: TRBJ2-7; d_gene: TRBD2; CDR3aa: CASSLLAGYEQYF; CDR3nt: TGTGCCAGCAGCTTGCTAGCGGGATACGAGCAGTACTTC
v_gene: TRBV5-4; abundance: many; j_gene: TRBJ1-2; d_gene: -; CDR3aa: CASSLDRIYGYTF; CDR3nt: TGTGCCAGCAGCTTGGACAGAATCTATGGCTACACCTTC
v_gene: TRBV9; abundance: -; j_gene: TRBJ2-1; d_gene: -; CDR3aa: CASSVASSYNEQFF; CDR3nt: TGTGCCAGCAGCGTAGCTTCTTCCTACAATGAGCAGTTCTTC
v_gene: TRBV5-4; abundance: few; j_gene: TRBJ2-7; d_gene: -; CDR3aa: CASSLEQRYEQYF; CDR3nt: TGTGCCAGCAGCTTGGAGCAGAGGTACGAGCAGTACTTC
v_gene: TRBV14; abundance: -; j_gene: TRBJ2-3; d_gene: TRBD2; CDR3aa: CASSTSGRARDTQYF; CDR3nt: TGTGCCAGCTCGACTAGCGGGAGGGCGAGAGATACGCAGTATTTT
v_gene: TRBV30; abundance: few; j_gene: TRBJ1-5; d_gene: -; CDR3aa: CAWSTQGPSNQPQHF; CDR3nt: TGTGCCTGGAGTACGCAGGGTCCCAGCAATCAGCCCCAGCATTTT
v_gene: TRBV12-5; abundance: many; j_gene: TRBJ2-7; d_gene: TRBD1; CDR3aa: CASGLSYRGEQYF; CDR3nt: TGTGCTAGTGGTTTGTCTTACAGGGGCGAGCAGTACTTC
v_gene: TRBV9; abundance: -; j_gene: TRBJ2-7; d_gene: TRBD2; CDR3aa: CASSASSGTSSYEQYF; CDR3nt: TGTGCCAGCAGCGCTAGTTCCGGGACTAGTTCCTACGAGCAGTACTTC
v_gene: TRBV7-8; abundance: -; j_gene: TRBJ2-7; d_gene: TRBD1; CDR3aa: CASSLEGTGSAFVTYEQYF; CDR3nt: TGTGCCAGCAGCTTAGAAGGGACAGGGTCCGCATTTGTAACCTACGAGCAGTACTTC
v_gene: TRBV14; abundance: few; j_gene: TRBJ2-5; d_gene: -; CDR3aa: CATSGGGFGETQYF; CDR3nt: TGTGCCACCTCCGGAGGCGGGTTCGGGGAGACCCAGTACTTC
v_gene: TRBV4-1; abundance: -; j_gene: TRBJ2-2; d_gene: TRBD2; CDR3aa: CASSQGLAGNTGELFF; CDR3nt: TGCGCCAGCAGCCAAGGACTAGCGGGAAACACCGGGGAGCTGTTTTTT
v_gene: TRBV30; abundance: few; j_gene: TRBJ1-4; d_gene: TRBD1; CDR3aa: CAAKGQVGTREKLFF; CDR3nt: TGTGCCGCGAAAGGACAGGTCGGGACTCGAGAAAAACTGTTTTTT
v_gene: TRBV11-3; abundance: -; j_gene: TRBJ2-1; d_gene: -; CDR3aa: CASSTSGSTYNEQFF; CDR3nt: TGTGCCAGCAGTACAAGCGGGTCAACCTACAATGAGCAGTTCTTC
v_gene: TRBV2; abundance: few; j_gene: TRBJ2-7; d_gene: -; CDR3aa: CASSEDNYEQYF; CDR3nt: TGTGCCAGCAGTGAAGACAACTACGAGCAGTACTTC
v_gene: TRBV9; abundance: few; j_gene: TRBJ1-1; d_gene: -; CDR3aa: CASSVVKGDDNTEAFF; CDR3nt: TGTGCCAGCAGCGTTGTAAAGGGAGACGACAACACTGAAGCTTTCTTT
v_gene: TRBV5-1; abundance: few; j_gene: TRBJ2-1; d_gene: -; CDR3aa: CASSLDRANEQFF; CDR3nt: TGCGCCAGCAGCTTGGACAGGGCCAATGAGCAGTTCTTC
v_gene: TRBV30; abundance: few; j_gene: TRBJ2-5; d_gene: TRBD1; CDR3aa: CAWSVKGARETQYF; CDR3nt: TGTGCCTGGAGTGTGAAGGGGGCGAGAGAGACCCAGTACTTC